This T cell receptor beta chain was sequenced in a study of blood T cell repertoires in COVID-19. Turning to the study itself: The cDNA or gDNA used as material had been derived from T cells, B-cell-depleted T cells, or PBMCs.

Sequencing used immunoSEQ multiplex PCR; TCRdb keeps in-frame clones, though not all of them. The repertoire includes about 82,000 clones, 65% to 90% of them detected once, and roughly 40% sits in the top ten. The germline gives CDR1 SGHRS, CDR2 YFSETQ. This CDR3 comprises 13 residues. With 6 bases removed from V and 0 bases from J, the gap between germline ends came to 10 bases. The TCR was taken from a man older than 75 with acute or convalescent COVID-19. The V and J genes are TRBV5-1 and TRBJ2-7; D might be TRBD1 (6 bases). The sequenced sample consisted of peripheral blood. The CDR3, as DNA: TGCGCCAGCATGGGGGCAAACTCCTACGAGCAGTACTTC. Residues: CASMGANSYEQYF.